This T cell receptor beta chain was recovered during a study of spatial heterogeneity in lung cancer. The overall study: The donor population consisted of approximately 70 patients with untreated, early-stage non-small cell lung cancer. Where present, follow-up PBMC were sequenced a median of roughly two years after resection.

TCRdb passed the 5' RACE reads through MiXCR, listing each CDR3 protein once. Here the sample spans 50,000 to 60,000 distinct CDR3 sequences, roughly 7% being singletons. This clonotype was recorded a few times. A read error may produce the germline difference seen at one junction end. The time point: blood at routine non-recurrence follow-up after resection. No cell sorting; template was whole RNA from tumor, lung tissue or PBMC. The CDR3 is made up of 11 amino acids. Germline-derived CDR1 and CDR2 are SGHTA and FQGNSA. The input for sequencing was PBMCs, taken at follow-up. This sequence joins TRBV7-2 and TRBJ2-7, with D possibly TRBD2 on 5 matching bases. This clonotype originated in a female donor with early-stage non-small cell lung cancer. The chain's CDR3 is CASSRSLDLNF. CDR3 sequence (DNA): TGTGCCAGCAGCCGGAGCCTGGACTTAAACTTC. The full variable domain, its missing parts supplied by reference TRBV7-2 and TRBJ2-7, is GAGVSQSPSNKVTEKGKDVELRCDPISGHTALYWYRQSLGQGLEFLIYFQGNSAPDKSGLPSDRFSAERTGGSVSTLTIQRTQQEDSAVYLCASSRSLDLNFGPGTRLTVT.